The clone carrying this TCR beta chain was detected only a few times. What it binds is unknown. Trimming took 9 bases from V and 8 from J; bases not matched to a gene: 10. The CDR3 runs 12 residues. Germline lookup yields CDR1 MNHNS and CDR2 SASEGT. This entry is derived from a study of metastatic and nonmetastatic thyroid tumors. Background on the study: The study looked at repertoires side by side in blood and in tumor or nodule tissue from malignant and benign thyroid patients.

Before thyroid surgery, none of the patients had received any treatment. Whole-study results and caveats: Malignant thyroid tumors reportedly had TCR beta diversity that was significantly higher than in benign nodules, in blood and tumor.

Authors' analysis steps: The study built a papillary thyroid cancer distant-metastasis classifier from CDR3 differences across clinicopathological groups. TCRdb used MiXCR to call clones anew from the PCR reads. The authors' filters were not applied to this entry. The table has more than 15,000 clones, 27% seen once. The receptor's source is a female donor with papillary thyroid cancer or a benign thyroid nodule (not recorded which). Some clones in this sample may be carry-over from other donors' samples. Sequencing used adjacent normal tissue. The rearrangement joins TRBV6-1 to TRBJ2-7, with 7 bases aligning to TRBD2. DNA of the CDR3: TGTGCCAGTAGACAACCGGGGGGTAAGCAGTACTTC. This codes for CASRQPGGKQYF.